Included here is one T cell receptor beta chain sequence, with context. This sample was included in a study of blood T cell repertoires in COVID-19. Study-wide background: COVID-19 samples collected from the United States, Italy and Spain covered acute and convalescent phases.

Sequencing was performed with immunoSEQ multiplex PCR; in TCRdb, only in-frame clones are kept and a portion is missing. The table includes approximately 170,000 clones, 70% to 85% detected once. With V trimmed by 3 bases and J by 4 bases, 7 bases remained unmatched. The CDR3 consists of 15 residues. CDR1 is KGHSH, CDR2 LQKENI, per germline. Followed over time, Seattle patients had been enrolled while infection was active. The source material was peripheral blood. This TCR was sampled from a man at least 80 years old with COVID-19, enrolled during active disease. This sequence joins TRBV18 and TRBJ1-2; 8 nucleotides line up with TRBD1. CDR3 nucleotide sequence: TGTGCCAGCTCACCTCTCGGACAGGGCAGCTATGGCTACACCTTC. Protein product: CASSPLGQGSYGYTF.